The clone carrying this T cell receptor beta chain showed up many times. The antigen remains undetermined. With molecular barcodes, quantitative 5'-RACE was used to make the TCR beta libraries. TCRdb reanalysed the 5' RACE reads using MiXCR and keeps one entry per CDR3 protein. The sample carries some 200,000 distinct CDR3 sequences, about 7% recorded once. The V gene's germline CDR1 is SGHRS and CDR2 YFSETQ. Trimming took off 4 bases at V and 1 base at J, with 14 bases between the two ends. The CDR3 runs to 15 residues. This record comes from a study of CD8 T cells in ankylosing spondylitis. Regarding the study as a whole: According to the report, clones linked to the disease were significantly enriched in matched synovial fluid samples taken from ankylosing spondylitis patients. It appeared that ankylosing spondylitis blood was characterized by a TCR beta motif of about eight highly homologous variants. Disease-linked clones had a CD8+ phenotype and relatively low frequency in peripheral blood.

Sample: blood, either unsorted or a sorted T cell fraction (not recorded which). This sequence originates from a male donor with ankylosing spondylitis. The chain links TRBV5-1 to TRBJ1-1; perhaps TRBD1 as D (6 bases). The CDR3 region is CASSRTGLGNTEAFF. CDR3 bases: TGCGCCAGCAGCAGAACAGGGTTAGGGAACACTGAAGCTTTCTTT.